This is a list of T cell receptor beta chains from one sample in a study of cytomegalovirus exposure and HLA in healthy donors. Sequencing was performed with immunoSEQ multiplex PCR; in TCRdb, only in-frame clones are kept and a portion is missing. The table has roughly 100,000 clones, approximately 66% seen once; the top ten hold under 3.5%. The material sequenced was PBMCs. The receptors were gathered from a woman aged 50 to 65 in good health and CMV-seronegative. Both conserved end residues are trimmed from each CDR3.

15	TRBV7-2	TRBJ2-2	ASSLDFTSGVTGELF
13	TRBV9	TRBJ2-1	ASSAGLADYNEQF
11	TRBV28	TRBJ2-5	ATRGLPVETQY
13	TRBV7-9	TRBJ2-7	ASRSGTGSTYEQY
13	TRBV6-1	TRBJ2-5	ASSEDRWARETQY
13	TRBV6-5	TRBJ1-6	ASSYTTGDDSPLH
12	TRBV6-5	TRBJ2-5	ASSYFGTEETQY
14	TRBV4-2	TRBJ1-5	ASSQVGTVDNQPQH
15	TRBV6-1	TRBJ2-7	ASSDFGVREGSNEQY
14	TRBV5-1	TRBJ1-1	ASSLARDRVNTEAF
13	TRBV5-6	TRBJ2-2	ASSPDGVITGELF
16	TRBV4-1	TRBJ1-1	ASSQPIRTGARNTEAF
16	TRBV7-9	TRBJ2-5	ASSPSGVTGRGQETQY
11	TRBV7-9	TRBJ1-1	ASSFGENTEAF
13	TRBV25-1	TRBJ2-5	ASSVSLALQETQY
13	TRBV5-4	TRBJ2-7	ASSLASGVSYEQY
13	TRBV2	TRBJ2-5	ASSEASWAVQTQY
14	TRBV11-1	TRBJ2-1	ASSWGAGGPDDEQF
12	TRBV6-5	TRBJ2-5	ASSLTSGGETQY
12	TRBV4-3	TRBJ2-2	ASSPDRAPGELF
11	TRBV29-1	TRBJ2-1	SVESPWSNEQF
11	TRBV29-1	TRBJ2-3	SVHGGVTDTQY
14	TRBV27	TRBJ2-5	ASSLSAGQLIETQY
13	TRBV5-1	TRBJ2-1	ASSISGGPYNEQF
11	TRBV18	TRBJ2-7	ASSPDRSTEQY
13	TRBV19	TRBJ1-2	ASIGGGGDSYGYT
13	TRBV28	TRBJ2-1	ASRPEGQGNNEQF
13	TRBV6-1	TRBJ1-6	ASSVRDTDNSPLH
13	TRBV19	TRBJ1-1	AANPGVGINTEAF
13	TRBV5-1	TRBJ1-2	ASSLVQGVGYGYT
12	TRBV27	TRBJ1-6	ASSKGASNSPLH
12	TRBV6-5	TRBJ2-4	ASRAGWEEDIQY
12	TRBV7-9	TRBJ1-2	ASSPGGGPYGYT
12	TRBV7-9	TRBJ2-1	ASSFGGAGFEQF
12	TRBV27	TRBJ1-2	ASSLNSLVYGYT
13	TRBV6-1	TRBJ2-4	ASSEQGVAKNIQY
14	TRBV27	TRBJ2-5	ASSLWGGGVGETQY
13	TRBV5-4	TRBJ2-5	ASRDSSLFQETQY
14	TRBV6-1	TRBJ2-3	ASSEVGGGLTDTQY
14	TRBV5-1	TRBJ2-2	ASSLGPRTNTGELF
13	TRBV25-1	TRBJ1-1	ASSLTGAMNTEAF
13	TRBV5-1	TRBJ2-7	ASRERAGVVYEQY
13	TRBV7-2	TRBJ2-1	ASSRRDGRLNEQF
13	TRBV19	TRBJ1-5	ASSTTGNSNQPQH
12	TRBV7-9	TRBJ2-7	ASTLGGGTYEQY
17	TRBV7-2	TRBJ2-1	ASSLALMGEGPRYNEQF
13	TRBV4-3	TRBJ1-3	ASSLDGSSGNTIY
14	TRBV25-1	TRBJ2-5	ASSWGTSGMPETQY
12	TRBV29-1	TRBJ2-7	SVAGTGGSYEQY
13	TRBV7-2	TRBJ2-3	ASSFGSGGVDTQY